One and the same sample provided the 4 T cell receptor beta chains below, sequenced in a study. TCRdb reprocessed the RT-PCR reads with MiXCR, giving one entry per CDR3 protein. The sample lists about 700,000 distinct CDR3 sequences; more than 13% were seen once. Sequencing was carried out using memory CD4+ T cells from blood. These receptors all come from a female donor in good health, serving as a healthy control.

Note on this clonotype: At one boundary the junction diverges from the germline segment, which might be a read error. The rearrangement links TRBV7-2 to TRBJ1-4; 12 bases are shared with TRBD1. The germline CDR1 and CDR2 sequences are SGHTA and FQGNSA. This CDR3 spans 15 amino acids. CDR3 sequence: CASSLDGTGGEKLFF. The DNA for the CDR3 is TGCGCCAGCAGCTTGGACGGGACAGGGGGCGAAAAACTGTTTTTT.

A few counts support this clonotype. The V and J genes are TRBV27 and TRBJ2-7, with TRBD1 matching 9 bases. V shed 6 bases, J shed 2 bases, and the junction held 8 bases outside the gene matches. This CDR3 region has 15 residues. From germline, CDR1 is MNHEY and CDR2 SMNVEV (reference sequence). CDR3 loop: CASSEDRGNPYEQYF. Here the CDR3 DNA reads TGTGCCAGCAGCGAGGACAGGGGAAACCCCTACGAGCAGTACTTC.

There are many counts of this clonotype. J is TRBJ1-1 and V is TRBV4-3; possible D gene TRBD1, 5 bases. The germline V and J ends were trimmed by 0 bases and 2 bases, with 10 bases remaining between them. This CDR3 is 15 amino acids long. The germline V gene has CDR1 LGHNA and CDR2 YSLEER. The chain's CDR3 is CASSQDGQGNTEAFF. CDR3 nucleotide sequence: TGCGCCAGCAGCCAAGATGGCCAGGGAAACACTGAAGCTTTCTTT.

This clonotype was detected many times. The J gene is TRBJ2-5, the V gene TRBV5-1; D not certain. V dropped 2 bases and J dropped 5 bases, with 16 bases sitting between them. Germline CDR1 reads SGHRS; CDR2 reads YFSETQ. This CDR3 spans 15 amino acids. CDR3 bases: TGCGCCAGCAGCTTAAGGGTTTCGGCCGGGGAGACCCAGTACTTC. It translates to CASSLRVSAGETQYF.